The sample holds one count of the clone carrying this T cell receptor beta chain. Authors' analysis steps: Estimation of nucleated cell counts relied on the amplification of reference gene primers. Assay: immunoSEQ multiplex PCR; the TCRdb copy retains only in-frame clones and omits some. From that table come the V and J calls and clone size; the DNA was used to work out D and trimming. The sample has about 140,000 clones, 88% seen once. This sample was included in a study of blood T cell repertoires in COVID-19. For the study at large: Acute and convalescent COVID-19 specimens originated in the United States, Italy and Spain. T cells, B-cell-depleted T cells, or PBMCs provided the cDNA or gDNA that served as material.

Sequenced input: peripheral blood. The TCR originated in an older man with acute or convalescent COVID-19.

CDR3 nucleotide sequence: TGTGCCAGCAGCCTTCAGGGTTCCTCCGGTTATAGCAATCAGCCCCAGCATTTT. It yields the protein CASSLQGSSGYSNQPQHF. The chain combines TRBV3-1 (or the pseudogene TRBV3-2) with TRBJ1-5; D is possibly TRBD1 (5 bases). The V gene's germline CDR1 is LGHDT and CDR2 YNNKEL (reference sequence). The germline V and J ends were trimmed by 4 bases and 0 bases, with 19 bases remaining between them. The CDR3 length is 18 residues.